The rows below give T cell receptor beta chains drawn from one sample of a study of blood T cell repertoires in COVID-19. Measured with immunoSEQ multiplex PCR; TCRdb has only the in-frame clones, and not every one. The table has fewer than 350,000 clones, around 86% seen once; the top ten hold 4% to 6%. Sequencing was performed on PBMCs or T cells enriched from blood (not recorded which). The receptors come from a man in his 60s who had recovered from COVID-19. The CDR3 runs from the conserved cysteine through the conserved F or W. The D gene is left open where the match is weak. Expanded clones are given a class, and other clones once, few, many or no size at all.

V	size	D	J	CDR3	DNA
TRBV5-6	NA	NA	TRBJ2-2	CASSKCPRRENTGELFF	TGTGCCAGCAGCAAGTGTCCTCGCAGGGAGAACACCGGGGAGCTGTTTTTT
TRBV6-6	NA	TRBD1	TRBJ1-1	CASTLPGQGRVTEAFF	TGTGCCAGCACCCTACCGGGACAGGGGAGGGTCACTGAAGCTTTCTTT
TRBV11-1	NA	TRBD2	TRBJ2-5	CASSPRTSGFQETQYF	TGTGCCAGCAGCCCCCGGACTAGCGGTTTCCAAGAGACCCAGTACTTC
TRBV5-1	NA	TRBD1	TRBJ2-3	CASSKGQHTDTQYF	TGCGCCAGCAGCAAGGGACAGCACACAGATACGCAGTATTTT
TRBV7-9	NA	NA	TRBJ1-2	CASSLVGVPGYGYTF	TGTGCCAGCAGCTTAGTAGGGGTCCCAGGCTATGGCTACACCTTC
TRBV4-3	NA	TRBD2	TRBJ2-7	CASSQVSGGLIYEQYF	TGCGCCAGCAGCCAAGTGAGCGGGGGGCTGATTTACGAGCAGTACTTC
TRBV4-3	NA	TRBD2	TRBJ2-3	CASSRSASGRAGDTQYF	TGCGCCAGCAGCCGCTCGGCGAGCGGGAGGGCCGGGGATACGCAGTATTTT
TRBV7-2	few	NA	TRBJ2-5	CASSWRGGAETQYF	TGTGCCAGCAGCTGGAGGGGGGGCGCGGAGACCCAGTACTTC
TRBV28	few	NA	TRBJ1-4	CASRGRGREKLFF	TGTGCCAGCAGGGGTAGAGGGCGTGAAAAACTGTTTTTT
TRBV7-3	NA	NA	TRBJ1-1	CASSSTQGSKTEAFF	TGTGCCAGCAGCTCCACCCAGGGATCTAAAACTGAAGCTTTCTTT